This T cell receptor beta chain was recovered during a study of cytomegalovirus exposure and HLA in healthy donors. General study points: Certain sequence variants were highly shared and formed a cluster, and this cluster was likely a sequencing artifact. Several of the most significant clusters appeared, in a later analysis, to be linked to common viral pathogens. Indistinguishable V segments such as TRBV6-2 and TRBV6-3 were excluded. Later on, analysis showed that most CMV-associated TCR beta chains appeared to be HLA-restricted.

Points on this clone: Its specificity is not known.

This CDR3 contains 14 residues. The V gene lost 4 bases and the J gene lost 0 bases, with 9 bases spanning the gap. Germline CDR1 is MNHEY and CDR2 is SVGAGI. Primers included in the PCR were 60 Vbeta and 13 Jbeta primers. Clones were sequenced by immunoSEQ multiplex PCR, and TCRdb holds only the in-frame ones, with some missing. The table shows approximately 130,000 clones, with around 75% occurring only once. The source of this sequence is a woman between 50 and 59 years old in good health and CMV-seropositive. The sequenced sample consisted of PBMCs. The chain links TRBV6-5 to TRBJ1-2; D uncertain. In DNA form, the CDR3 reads TGTGCCAGCAGTTTGCAGTCAACTAACTATGGCTACACCTTC. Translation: CASSLQSTNYGYTF.